This entry lists 19 T cell receptor beta chains sequenced from one sample in a study of T cell changes during pregnancy in multiple sclerosis (dated by TCRdb to about 2019). Library generation was performed with the immunoSEQ multiplex PCR assay. TCRdb carries this immuneACCESS record with in-frame sequences only. Its versions omit some clonotypes, under half of them owing to an unresolved V gene in the studies checked, with the rest unexplained. This sample lists about 51,000 clones; almost 95% were detected once. The biggest ten clones account for approximately 0.67% of the sample. The sequencing used CD4+ T cells from peripheral blood mononuclear cells, collected in the third trimester of pregnancy. These receptors came from a female donor with multiple sclerosis, enrolled in a pregnancy study.

The chain links TRBV28 to TRBJ1-2, with D unresolved. Trimming pared 8 bases from V and 3 bases from J, leaving 7 bases between. This CDR3 has 11 residues. Germline V gene sequence: CDR1 MDHEN, CDR2 SYDVKM. In DNA form, the CDR3 reads TGTGCCAGCGGGGAGGACTATGGCTACACCTTC. It specifies CASGEDYGYTF.

This clone was seen just once. This rearrangement joins TRBV11-1 to TRBJ2-7; tentatively, D is TRBD2 (5 bases). The ends were cut back, 0 bases at V and 6 bases at J, with 9 bases in the middle. The CDR3 consists of 13 residues. Germline V lookup: CDR1 SGHAT, CDR2 FQDESV (reference sequence). CDR3 coding DNA: TGTGCCAGCAGCTTAGCGGGAGCCTTCGAGCAGTACTTC. Protein product: CASSLAGAFEQYF.

The chain links TRBV6-5 to TRBJ1-4; the match to TRBD1 covers 8 bases. The CDR3 has 13 residues. CDR1 is MNHEY, CDR2 SVGAGI, per germline. The junction had 5 bases not matched to a gene; V was cut back by 6 bases and J by 8 bases. CDR3 loop: CASRRRQGEKLFF. The CDR3, as DNA: TGTGCCAGCAGACGCCGACAGGGGGAAAAACTGTTTTTT.

This rearrangement joins TRBV6-1 to TRBJ2-7, with TRBD2 matching over 7 bases. V dropped 3 bases and J dropped 3; count of bases not matched to a gene: 2. The CDR3 totals 13 residues. Germline V gene data show CDR1 as MNHNS and CDR2 as SASEGT. CDR3 region: CASSDGGGYEQYF. The DNA of the CDR3 is TGTGCCAGCAGTGATGGGGGGGGCTACGAGCAGTACTTC.

The chain has TRBV29-1 and TRBJ1-1; D uncertain. Trimming left V 4 bases short and J 1 base short, with 7 bases between. This CDR3 has 12 amino acids. CDR1 and CDR2 from the germline V gene are SQVTM and ANQGSEA. The CDR3 sequence: CSVVTGNTEAFF. The CDR3 DNA reads as TGCAGCGTTGTTACGGGGAACACTGAAGCTTTCTTT.

The V and J genes are TRBV9 and TRBJ2-5; 12 bases fit TRBD2. The CDR3 consists of 17 residues. The V and J ends lost 2 bases and 2 bases, in that order; junction bases with no gene match: 7. Germline values: CDR1 SGDLS, CDR2 YYNGEE. CDR3 region: CASSVDLAGGLQETQYF. CDR3 nucleotide sequence: TGTGCCAGCAGCGTCGATCTAGCGGGAGGGCTACAAGAGACCCAGTACTTC.

Remarks on this clone: One end of the junction is discordant with germline, which a read error may explain. V usage is TRBV7-7 and J usage is TRBJ2-1; 9 bases fit TRBD2. Per germline, CDR1 SSHAT and CDR2 FNYEAQ (reference sequence). This CDR3 spans 15 amino acids. In DNA form, the CDR3 reads TGTGCTAGCAGCTTAGCCCTAGCGGGGTACAATGAGCAGTTCTTC. Its translation: CASSLALAGYNEQFF.

This clone has just one count. V is TRBV11-3 and J is TRBJ2-3; D gene uncertain. The CDR3 has 14 residues. Germline loops: CDR1 SGHNT, CDR2 YENEEA. Trimming stripped 1 base from V and 2 bases from J, with 7 bases between. The CDR3 spells CASSLAGFTDTQYF. CDR3 bases: TGTGCCAGCAGCTTAGCGGGTTTCACAGATACGCAGTATTTT. The whole variable domain, filled in from reference TRBV11-3 and TRBJ2-3, reads EAGVVQSPRYKIIEKKQPVAFWCNPISGHNTLYWYLQNLGQGPELLIRYENEEAVDDSQLPKDRFSAERLKGVDSTLKIQPAELGDSAVYLCASSLAGFTDTQYFGPGTRLTVL.

This sequence joins TRBV23-1 and TRBJ2-1; 13 bases match TRBD2. TRBV23-1 is an ORF, with its function uncertain. J gave up 4 bases and V 3 bases, and 3 bases lay outside the gene matches. The CDR3 has 16 residues. As DNA, the CDR3 is TGCGCCAGCAGTCAGACTAGCGGGAGGAAGTACAATGAGCAGTTCTTC. Its protein is CASSQTSGRKYNEQFF.

This clone was observed once. The genes are TRBV2 and TRBJ1-4; TRBD1 aligns across 8 bases. The CDR3 contains 15 residues. V was pared by 4 bases and J by 0 bases, with 1 base of the junction left unmatched. Germline CDR1 SNHLY, CDR2 FYNNEI. The chain's CDR3 is CASSAQGATNEKLFF. CDR3 in DNA: TGTGCCAGCAGTGCACAGGGGGCAACTAATGAAAAACTGTTTTTT.

V usage is TRBV9 and J usage is TRBJ1-1, with 7 bases fitting TRBD1. The V segment lost 6 bases and the J segment 4 bases; nucleotides outside the gene matches: 9. CDR3 length: 14 residues. Germline values: CDR1 SGDLS, CDR2 YYNGEE. DNA of the CDR3: TGTGCCAGCACACAGGGGAACTATGCCACTGAAGCTTTCTTT. The encoded protein is CASTQGNYATEAFF. Variable domain in full (rest from reference TRBV9 and TRBJ1-1): DSGVTQTPKHLITATGQRVTLRCSPRSGDLSVYWYQQSLDQGLQFLIQYYNGEERAKGNILERFSAQQFPDLHSELNLSSLELGDSALYFCASTQGNYATEAFFGQGTRLTVV.

This chain connects TRBV18 to TRBJ2-7; a weak D match, TRBD2 (5 bases). This CDR3 has 15 amino acids. The V and J ends lost 4 bases and 0 bases respectively, with 13 bases between them. CDR1 is KGHSH and CDR2 is LQKENI in the germline V gene. The CDR3 protein is CASSRYQGSSYEQYF. The CDR3 DNA follows: TGTGCCAGCTCACGGTATCAAGGGAGCTCCTACGAGCAGTACTTC.

V usage is TRBV6-5 and J usage is TRBJ2-2; D perhaps matches TRBD1 (5 bases). V was clipped by 6 bases and J by 5 bases, with 10 bases between them. Germline CDR1 and CDR2: MNHEY and SVGAGI. This CDR3 spans 13 amino acids. CDR3 DNA sequence: TGTGCCAGCAGGCGTAGGGGTACCGGGGAGCTGTTTTTT. Translating it yields CASRRRGTGELFF.

This clone was seen a few times. The chain uses TRBV10-3 and TRBJ1-1; the match to TRBD1 covers 12 bases. The germline gives CDR1 ENHRY, CDR2 SYGVKD. The V and J ends lost 7 bases and 4 bases, in that order; junction bases with no gene match: 4. There are 14 residues in the CDR3. The CDR3 DNA sequence: TGTGCCATCAATTCGGGACAGGGGGCCACTGAAGCTTTCTTT. Protein: CAINSGQGATEAFF.

This chain uses TRBV10-3 with TRBJ2-5; 8 positions agree with TRBD2. Germline V gene lookup returns CDR1 ENHRY and CDR2 SYGVKD. The CDR3 contains 16 residues. The junction had 8 bases not matched to a gene; V was cut back by 0 bases and J by 5 bases. The CDR3 reads CAISESAGGLRETQYF. The DNA of the CDR3 is TGTGCCATCAGTGAGTCGGCGGGAGGTTTGAGGGAGACCCAGTACTTC.

This rearrangement joins TRBV28 to TRBJ2-2; 10 bases fit TRBD2. The CDR3 has 14 amino acids. With V trimmed by 7 bases and J by 5 bases, 4 bases remained unmatched. Germline CDR1 and CDR2: MDHEN and SYDVKM. CDR3 nucleotides: TGTGCCAGCATCGGGACTAGCGAAACCGGGGAGCTGTTTTTT. This encodes CASIGTSETGELFF.

This chain joins TRBV6-1 and TRBJ1-4; D remains unclear. CDR1 and CDR2 (germline): MNHNS, SASEGT. Trimming left V 4 bases short and J 4 bases short, with 10 bases between. CDR3 size: 14 residues. The DNA of the CDR3 is TGTGCCAGCAGTGTAATCGCAGTTAATGAAAAACTGTTTTTT. This gives the protein CASSVIAVNEKLFF.

The CDR3 sequence is CASSLNGREGDEQFF. CDR3 nucleotides: TGTGCCAGCAGCTTAAACGGGCGGGAGGGGGATGAGCAGTTCTTC. The chain has TRBV7-3 and TRBJ2-1; TRBD2 matches at 9 bases. J was trimmed by 8 bases and V by 1 base; bases with no gene match: 6. The CDR3 runs 15 residues. CDR1 is SGHTA and CDR2 is FQGTGA in the germline V gene.

The rearrangement joins TRBV7-2 to TRBJ2-3, with 7 positions matching TRBD1. The CDR3 sequence is 16 residues long. V lost 3 bases, J lost 6 bases, and 12 bases stayed unmatched. Germline values: CDR1 SGHTA, CDR2 FQGNSA. CDR3 coding DNA: TGTGCCAGCAGCTTGACAGGGTTGATCGGCGGGGATACGCAGTATTTT. Translation gives CASSLTGLIGGDTQYF.